These T cell receptor beta chains were read from a single sample in a study of response to subunit inactivated influenza vaccine. One entry per CDR3 protein results from TCRdb running MiXCR on the RT-PCR reads. The table shows about 570,000 distinct CDR3 sequences, with approximately 10% occurring only once. These same records also appear under a second study, on T cells expressing NK-cell markers.

Sequenced here: PBMCs from blood, sampled on the day of vaccination. These receptors were collected from a man aged 50-59 years who received an inactivated influenza vaccine. Each CDR3 is given with its conserved first and last residue. Each record gives: J gene, V gene, CDR3 protein.

>TRBJ2-7|TRBV5-1
CASKGTQSSYEQYF
>TRBJ2-3|TRBV5-1
CASREDSALMQYF
>TRBJ2-3|TRBV2
CASTYSSTDTQYF
>TRBJ2-4|TRBV4-1
CATMDRGVKNIQYF
>TRBJ2-3|TRBV7-8
CASSQRTTLWDTQYF
>TRBJ2-4|TRBV7-9
CASSLAPAVNIQYF
>TRBJ2-5|TRBV3-1
CASRRGGQETQYF
>TRBJ1-5|TRBV7-8
CASSVTEGDRQPQHF
>TRBJ1-1|TRBV6-2/TRBV6-3
CASREQTGRTTEAFF
>TRBJ1-4|TRBV5-1
CASTPEGIRRGEKLFF
>TRBJ2-1|TRBV5-1
CASSLLGTGPYNEQFF
>TRBJ2-1|TRBV15
CATSRVREQFF
>TRBJ2-3|TRBV28
CASRTAYGTDTQYF
>TRBJ2-7|TRBV4-3
CASSQETGSSSYEQYF
>TRBJ2-1|TRBV29-1
CSVVGGGNNEQFF
>TRBJ2-3|TRBV18
CASSPPGLAFDTQYF
>TRBJ1-5|TRBV7-2
CASSHGARQPQHF
>TRBJ2-1|TRBV6-1
CASRPIHVSYNEQFF
>TRBJ2-3|TRBV5-1
CASSLLAGGGTDTKYF
>TRBJ2-5|TRBV3-1
CASSQVLLSGPETQYF
>TRBJ2-2|TRBV28
CASSLLRTEYPGELFF
>TRBJ2-3|TRBV14
CASSQWRGGTDTQYF
>TRBJ2-2|TRBV7-8
CASSLARFGVRPPRTGELFF
>TRBJ2-7|TRBV6-5
CATGQGSHEQYF
>TRBJ1-5|TRBV7-9
CASSPGTFQPQHF
>TRBJ1-1|TRBV28
CASQDRTNTEAFF
>TRBJ1-2|TRBV12-3/TRBV12-4
CASRVRDGGGGYTF
>TRBJ2-3|TRBV6-4
CASSDPPPGTSGRAPDTQYF
>TRBJ2-3|TRBV20-1
CSASGLGDRGTDTQYF
>TRBJ2-4|TRBV21-1
CASSKVCGKNIQYF
>TRBJ2-3|TRBV30
CAWSQGADTQYF
>TRBJ2-3|TRBV7-6
CASSQSLTDTQYF
>TRBJ2-1|TRBV5-1
CASSRPHDYSSYNEQFF
>TRBJ1-1|TRBV12-3/TRBV12-4
CASARTGMNTEAFF
>TRBJ1-4|TRBV20-1
CSARAGGAANEKLFF
>TRBJ1-1|TRBV20-1
CSASDRTAGAFF
>TRBJ2-2|TRBV7-9
CASSLEGAVNTGELFF
>TRBJ2-7|TRBV5-1
CASSLHSGEGYEQYF
>TRBJ1-5|TRBV18
CASSQGADQPQHF
>TRBJ1-2|TRBV14
CASSLDAGTVGYTF
>TRBJ2-3|TRBV27
CATKPRREGRADTQYF
>TRBJ2-5|TRBV29-1
CSVALLAGVETQYF
>TRBJ2-6|TRBV28
CASSLFMFPSGANVLTF
>TRBJ1-1|TRBV6-5
CASSYSIGRLGTEAFF
>TRBJ2-3|TRBV19
CASSPRLAGGLSTDTQYF